The 8 T cell receptor beta chains given below trace back to one sample, sequenced in a study of T-cell memory formation after mild COVID-19. Via MiXCR, TCRdb re-called the 5' RACE reads, giving one row per CDR3 protein. Of 300,000 to 400,000 distinct CDR3 sequences listed, less than 20% are singletons. The sample comprised PBMCs or a T cell subset sorted from them (not recorded which). These receptors all come from a man aged 18 to 35 who had mild COVID-19 (a few samples of this study predate the infection). Cell type and time point are not known.

This chain joins TRBV4-3 and TRBJ1-2, with a tentative D call TRBD1 (6 bases). The V end lost 10 bases, the J end lost 8 bases, and 26 bases lay between the germline ends. This CDR3 contains 15 residues. Looked up from germline, CDR1 is LGHNA and CDR2 is YSLEER. The CDR3 sequence is CATGRGLQGPGGYTF. DNA for the CDR3: TGCGCCACGGGAAGGGGGTTGCAAGGCCCAGGCGGCTACACCTTC.

This chain connects TRBV27 to TRBJ2-5, with D uncertain. V shed 6 bases and J shed 5 bases, with 10 bases lying between them. This CDR3 is built from 12 residues. Germline V gene data show CDR1 as MNHEY and CDR2 as SMNVEV (reference sequence). This CDR3 is CASRSVEETQYF. The DNA of the CDR3 is TGTGCCAGCAGGTCGGTAGAGGAGACCCAGTACTTC.

The chain carries TRBV3-1 and TRBJ1-4; 7 bases map to TRBD1. The junction had 10 bases not matched to a gene; V was cut back by 6 bases and J by 6 bases. The germline V gene encodes CDR1 LGHDT and CDR2 YNNKEL (reference sequence). The CDR3 spans 15 residues. The CDR3 nucleotides are TGTGCCAGCAGTCCGCCGGGACAGTTCCATGAAAAACTGTTTTTT. Encoded protein: CASSPPGQFHEKLFF.

The chain recombines TRBV10-2 with TRBJ2-1, with 8 bases that match TRBD2. CDR1 WSHSY and CDR2 SAAADI come from the germline V gene. V lost 1 base, J lost 4 bases, and 3 bases stayed unmatched. The CDR3 loop spans 15 amino acids. The CDR3 region is CASSEFRGGYNEQFF. CDR3 DNA: TGCGCCAGCAGTGAGTTCCGGGGGGGATACAATGAGCAGTTCTTC.

V gene TRBV20-1 combines with J gene TRBJ1-4; no clear D gene. The V end was cut by 0 bases, the J end by 7 bases, with 15 bases between. This CDR3 comprises 15 residues. Germline values: CDR1 DFQATT, CDR2 SNEGSKA (reference sequence). In DNA, the CDR3 is TGCAGTGCTAGAGATCTACAAGGGTTATCTGAAAAACTGTTTTTT. Protein: CSARDLQGLSEKLFF.

The V call is TRBV6-4, the J call TRBJ1-1, with D maybe TRBD1 (5 bases). Deletions cut 2 bases from V and 11 bases from J, with 15 bases between. Germline V gene lookup returns CDR1 MRHNA and CDR2 SNTAGT. This CDR3 is 13 amino acids long. The CDR3 nucleotides are TGTGCCAGCAGTGACGACACAGGCCGTGGGGCTTTCTTT. Translating gives CASSDDTGRGAFF.

This clonotype was detected ten times or more. A junction boundary mismatches the germline segment, possibly from a read error. The chain combines TRBV7-7 with TRBJ2-5; D perhaps matches TRBD2 (5 bases). Germline V CDR1 and CDR2: SSHAT, FNYEAQ (reference sequence). The CDR3 has 16 residues. The CDR3 DNA is TGTGCTAGCAGCTTAGTCTTGAAGCGGTACCAAGAGACCCAGTACTTC. Its translation is CASSLVLKRYQETQYF.

This clonotype occurred a few times. The chain uses TRBV4-1 and TRBJ2-3, with D perhaps given as TRBD1 or TRBD2 (5 bases each). The germline V and J ends were trimmed by 3 bases and 6 bases, with 19 bases remaining between them. The CDR3 length is 16 residues. CDR1 MGHRA and CDR2 YSYEKL come from the germline V gene. The CDR3 is CASSQMPGPSIDTQYF. The CDR3 bases are TGCGCCAGCAGCCAGATGCCGGGACCGAGCATTGATACGCAGTATTTT.